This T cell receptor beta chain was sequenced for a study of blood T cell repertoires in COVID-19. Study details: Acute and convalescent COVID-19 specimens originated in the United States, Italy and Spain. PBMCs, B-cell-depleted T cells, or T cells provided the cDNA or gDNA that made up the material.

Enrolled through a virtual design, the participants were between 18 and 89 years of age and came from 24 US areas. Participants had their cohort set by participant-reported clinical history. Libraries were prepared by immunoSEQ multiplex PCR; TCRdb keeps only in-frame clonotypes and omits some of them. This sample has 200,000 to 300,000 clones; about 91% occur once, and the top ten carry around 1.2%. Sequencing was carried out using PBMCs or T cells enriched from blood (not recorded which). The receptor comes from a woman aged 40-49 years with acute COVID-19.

CDR3 sequence (DNA): TGTGCCAGCAGCGTAGACATGTTGGATACGCAGTATTTT. It encodes CASSVDMLDTQYF. The chain uses TRBV9 and TRBJ2-3; D is unclear. The CDR3 length is 13 residues. CDR1 is SGDLS and CDR2 is YYNGEE in the germline V gene. V lost 0 bases to trimming and J lost 6 bases, with 8 bases between them.